The TCR beta chain under discussion was sequenced for a study of T-cell reconstitution after alpha-beta-depleted transplantation in children. The germline V and J ends were trimmed by 5 bases and 4 bases, with 10 bases remaining between them. The CDR3 contains 12 residues. Germline V lookup: CDR1 DFQATT, CDR2 SNEGSKA (reference sequence). As concerns this clonotype: Its antigen is not known.

General study findings and limits: The study traced high day-60 TCRbeta diversity in some patients to surviving recipient T cells and thymic progenitors. Approximately two months post-transplant, alpha-beta T cells reportedly originated from several hundred expanded graft clones. It was newly produced T cells that mostly accounted for T-cell counts and diversity one year after transplant.

The TCRbeta library was prepared with unique molecular identifiers. TCRdb passed the PCR reads through MiXCR, listing each CDR3 protein once. Of 900,000 or so distinct CDR3 sequences listed, 15% to 20% were seen once; the top ten hold about 5%. The sequence was obtained from a male patient younger than 18 who had a stem cell transplant for acute lymphoblastic leukemia, so the T cells may come from the graft donor. V and J are TRBV20-1 and TRBJ2-3; D ambiguous. The sample in question was PBMCs, mostly from graft donor cells, obtained 360 days after TCRalphabeta/CD19-depleted stem cell transplant. CDR3 loop: CSARSDSDTQYF. CDR3 DNA sequence: TGCAGTGCTCGCTCCGATTCAGATACGCAGTATTTT.